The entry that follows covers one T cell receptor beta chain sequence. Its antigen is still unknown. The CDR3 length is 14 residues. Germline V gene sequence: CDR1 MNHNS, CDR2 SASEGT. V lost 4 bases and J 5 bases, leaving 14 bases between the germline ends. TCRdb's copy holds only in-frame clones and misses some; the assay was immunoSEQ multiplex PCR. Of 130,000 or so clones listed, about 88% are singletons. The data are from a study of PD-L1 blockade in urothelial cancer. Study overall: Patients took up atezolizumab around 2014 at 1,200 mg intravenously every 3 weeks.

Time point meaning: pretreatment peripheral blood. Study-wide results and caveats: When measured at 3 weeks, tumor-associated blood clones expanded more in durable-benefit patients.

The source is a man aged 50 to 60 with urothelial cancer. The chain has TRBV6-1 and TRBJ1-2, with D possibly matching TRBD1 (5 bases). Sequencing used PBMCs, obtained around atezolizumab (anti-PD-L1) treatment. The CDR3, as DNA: TGTGCCAGCAGTGGGTCAGCGTCAGGGTATGGCTACACCTTC. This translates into CASSGSASGYGYTF.